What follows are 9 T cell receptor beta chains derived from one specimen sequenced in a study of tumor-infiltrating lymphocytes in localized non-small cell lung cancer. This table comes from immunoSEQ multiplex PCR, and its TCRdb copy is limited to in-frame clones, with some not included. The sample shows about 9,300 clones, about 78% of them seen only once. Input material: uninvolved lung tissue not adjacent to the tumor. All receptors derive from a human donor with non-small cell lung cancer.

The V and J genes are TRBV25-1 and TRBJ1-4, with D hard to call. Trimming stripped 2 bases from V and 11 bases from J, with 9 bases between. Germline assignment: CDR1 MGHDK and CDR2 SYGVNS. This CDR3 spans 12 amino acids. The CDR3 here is CASSEEGGKLFF. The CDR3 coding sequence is TGTGCCAGCAGTGAAGAGGGTGGCAAACTGTTTTTT.

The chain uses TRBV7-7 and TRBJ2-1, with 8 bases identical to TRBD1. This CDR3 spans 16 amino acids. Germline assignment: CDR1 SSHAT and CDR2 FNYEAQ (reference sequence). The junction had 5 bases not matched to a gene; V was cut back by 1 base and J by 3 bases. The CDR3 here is CASSLVGGTGYNEQFF. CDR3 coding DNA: TGTGCCAGCAGCTTAGTAGGGGGGACAGGCTACAATGAGCAGTTCTTC.

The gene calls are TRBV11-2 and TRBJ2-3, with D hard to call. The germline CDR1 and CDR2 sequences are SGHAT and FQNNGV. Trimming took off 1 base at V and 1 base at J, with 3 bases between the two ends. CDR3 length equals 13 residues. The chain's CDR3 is CASSLAGTDTQYF. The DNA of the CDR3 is TGTGCCAGCAGCTTAGCTGGCACAGATACGCAGTATTTT.

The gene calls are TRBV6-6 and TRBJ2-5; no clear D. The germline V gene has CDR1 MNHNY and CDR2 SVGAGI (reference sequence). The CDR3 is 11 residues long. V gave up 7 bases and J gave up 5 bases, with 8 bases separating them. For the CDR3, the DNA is TGTGCCAGCAAGGTCGAGGAGACCCAGTACTTC. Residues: CASKVEETQYF.

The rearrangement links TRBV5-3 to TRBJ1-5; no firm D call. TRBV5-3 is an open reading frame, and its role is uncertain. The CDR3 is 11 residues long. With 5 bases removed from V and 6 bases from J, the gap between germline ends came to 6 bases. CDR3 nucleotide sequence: TGTGCCAGAAGGGGGTCTCAGCCCCAGCATTTT. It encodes CARRGSQPQHF.

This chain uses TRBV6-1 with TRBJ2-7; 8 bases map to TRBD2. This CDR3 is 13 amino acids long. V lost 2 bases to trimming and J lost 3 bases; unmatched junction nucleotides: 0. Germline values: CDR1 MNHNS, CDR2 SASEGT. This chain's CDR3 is CASSETSGYEQYF. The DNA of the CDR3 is TGTGCCAGCAGTGAAACTAGCGGCTACGAGCAGTACTTC.

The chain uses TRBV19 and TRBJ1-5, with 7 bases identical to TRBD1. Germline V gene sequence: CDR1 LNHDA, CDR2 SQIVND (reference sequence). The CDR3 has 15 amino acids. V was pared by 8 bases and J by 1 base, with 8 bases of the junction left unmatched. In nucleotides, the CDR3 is TGTGCCAGTTGGCCCGGGACAGTGAGCAATCAGCCCCAGCATTTT. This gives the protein CASWPGTVSNQPQHF. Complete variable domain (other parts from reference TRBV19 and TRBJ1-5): DGGITQSPKYLFRKEGQNVTLSCEQNLNHDAMYWYRQDPGQGLRLIYYSQIVNDFQKGDIAEGYSVSREKKESFPLTVTSAQKNPTAFYLCASWPGTVSNQPQHFGDGTRLSIL.

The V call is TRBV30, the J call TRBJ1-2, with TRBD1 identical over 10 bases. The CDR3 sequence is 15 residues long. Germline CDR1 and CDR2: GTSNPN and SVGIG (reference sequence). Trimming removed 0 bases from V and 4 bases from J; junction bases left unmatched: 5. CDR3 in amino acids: CAWSVRGQGGYGYTF. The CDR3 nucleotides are TGTGCCTGGAGTGTACGAGGACAGGGGGGCTATGGCTACACCTTC.

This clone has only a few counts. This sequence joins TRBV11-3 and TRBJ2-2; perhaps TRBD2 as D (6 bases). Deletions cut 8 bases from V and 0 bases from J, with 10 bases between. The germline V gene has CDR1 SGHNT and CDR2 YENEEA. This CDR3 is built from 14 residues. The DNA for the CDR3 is TGTGCCAGCCAGCGGGTCGCGAACACCGGGGAGCTGTTTTTT. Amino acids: CASQRVANTGELFF.